These 21 T cell receptor beta chains came from one sample sequenced in a study of T cell clonotyping in hematopoietic cell transplantation (dated by TCRdb to about 2021). Libraries came from the immunoSEQ multiplex PCR assay. The clones in this table, taken by TCRdb from immuneACCESS, are in-frame only. Not every clone is retained; where verified, under half of the shortfall comes from an unresolved V gene, and the cause of the rest is unknown. Within this sample are about 3,500 clones, with about 70% of them counted one time only. The ten largest clones capture 5% to 6.5% of the sample. The time point label, as the study defines it: 30 days after allo-HCT. Specimen: peripheral blood mononuclear cells, collected 30 days after allogeneic stem cell transplant. Receptors originate from a male patient between 40 and 49 years old who had an allogeneic stem cell transplant from an unrelated donor, so the T cells may come from the graft donor. Some clones in this sample may be carry-over from other donors' samples.

The CDR3, as DNA: TGTGCCACCAGCAGGGCTAGGTCCCTCACGTGGGCTAGGGGGCGAATGGGCTACACCTTC. It encodes CATSRARSLTWARGRMGYTF. The rearrangement uses TRBV15 and TRBJ1-2; 7 bases align to TRBD1. Trimming cost V 3 bases and J 8 bases; bases outside gene matches: 27. The CDR3 extends over 20 amino acids. Germline V gene sequence: CDR1 LNHNV, CDR2 YYDKDF (reference sequence).

This clone was observed a few times. The chain joins TRBV6-1 to TRBJ1-5, with D possibly TRBD1 on 5 matching bases. Germline CDR1 and CDR2: MNHNS and SASEGT. CDR3 length: 14 residues. V was clipped by 5 bases and J by 5 bases, with 13 bases between them. In DNA form, the CDR3 reads TGTGCCAGCAGTTTGGACGGGGGGGATCAGCCCCAGCATTTT. This codes for CASSLDGGDQPQHF.

About this clone: One end of the junction is discordant with germline, which a read error may explain. CDR3 coding DNA: TGTGCCAGCAGTGGACAGGGGAGTCTACTAAACTTC. Its protein product is CASSGQGSLLNF. The genes are TRBV2 and TRBJ2-7, with 8 bases fitting TRBD1. CDR1 SNHLY and CDR2 FYNNEI come from the germline V gene. This CDR3 spans 12 amino acids.

This rearrangement joins TRBV28 to TRBJ1-3, with 9 positions matching TRBD1. Germline V lookup: CDR1 MDHEN, CDR2 SYDVKM. Trimming cost V 6 bases and J 1 base; bases outside gene matches: 7. CDR3 length: 16 residues. The CDR3 spells CASSGQGFSSGNTIYF. The CDR3 nucleotides are TGTGCCAGCAGCGGACAGGGGTTTTCATCTGGAAACACCATATATTTT. Variable domain in full (rest from reference TRBV28 and TRBJ1-3): DVKVTQSSRYLVKRTGEKVFLECVQDMDHENMFWYRQDPGLGLRLIYFSYDVKMKEKGDIPEGYSVSREKKERFSLILESASTNQTSMYLCASSGQGFSSGNTIYFGEGSWLTVV.

This clone came up a few times. The rearrangement uses TRBV7-6 and TRBJ2-2; maybe TRBD1 (5 bases). CDR3 length: 15 residues. CDR1 SGHVS and CDR2 FNYEAQ come from the germline V gene. The germline V and J ends were trimmed by 4 bases and 4 bases, with 13 bases remaining between them. In DNA form, the CDR3 reads TGTGCCAGCAGCTCTTGGCAGGGAAGCACCGGGGAGCTGTTTTTT. Protein: CASSSWQGSTGELFF.

The rearrangement joins TRBV19 to TRBJ1-5; D gene uncertain. Between the trimmed V and J ends, which lost 5 bases and 3 bases, there was a span of 11 bases. This CDR3 has 14 amino acids. In germline, CDR1 is LNHDA, CDR2 SQIVND (reference sequence). This CDR3 reads CASSGLGNNQPQHF. In DNA, the CDR3 is TGTGCCAGTAGTGGGTTAGGGAACAATCAGCCCCAGCATTTT. The full variable domain, with the rest looked up from reference TRBV19 and TRBJ1-5, is DGGITQSPKYLFRKEGQNVTLSCEQNLNHDAMYWYRQDPGQGLRLIYYSQIVNDFQKGDIAEGYSVSREKKESFPLTVTSAQKNPTAFYLCASSGLGNNQPQHFGDGTRLSIL.

This clone is a singleton in its sample. The chain has TRBV7-2 and TRBJ1-1, with D unclear. The CDR3 runs to 12 residues. V was cut by 5 bases and J by 11 bases, with 15 bases left in between. From germline, CDR1 is SGHTA and CDR2 FQGNSA. In DNA, the CDR3 is TGTGCCAGCAGCCCCCAGGTGAGGGTGGCTTTCTTT. Residues: CASSPQVRVAFF.

This clone was seen a handful of times. The genes are TRBV2 and TRBJ1-6; no definite D call. The germline V and J ends were trimmed by 8 bases and 7 bases, with 12 bases remaining between them. The CDR3 sequence is 13 residues long. Germline loops: CDR1 SNHLY, CDR2 FYNNEI. CDR3 sequence reads: CASEERRNSPLHF. The CDR3 region has the DNA TGTGCCAGCGAAGAGCGCCGGAATTCACCCCTCCACTTT.

The CDR3 region is CASSPPQGQGFTEAFF. CDR3 in DNA: TGTGCCAGCTCACCACCGCAGGGACAGGGATTCACTGAAGCTTTCTTT. The chain is built from TRBV18 and TRBJ1-1; 9 bases are shared with TRBD1. CDR3 length equals 16 residues. Trimming took 0 bases from V and 4 from J; bases not matched to a gene: 6. CDR1 and CDR2 (germline): KGHSH, LQKENI.

This clone occurred a few times. V is TRBV27 and J is TRBJ1-5; D might be TRBD1 (5 bases). Trimming stripped 2 bases from V and 4 bases from J, with 12 bases between. The CDR3 length is 15 residues. Germline loops: CDR1 MNHEY, CDR2 SMNVEV (reference sequence). The CDR3 sequence: CASSLSGGWNQPQHF. For the CDR3, the DNA is TGTGCCAGCAGTTTAAGCGGGGGTTGGAATCAGCCCCAGCATTTT.

This chain links TRBV19 with TRBJ2-7; no firm D call. CDR1 and CDR2 (germline): LNHDA, SQIVND (reference sequence). CDR3 length: 13 amino acids. Deletions cut 3 bases from V and 0 bases from J, with 6 bases between. CDR3 in amino acids: CASSIMFSYEQYF. CDR3 DNA: TGTGCCAGTAGTATCATGTTCTCCTACGAGCAGTACTTC.

This chain connects TRBV11-2 to TRBJ2-7; D not resolved. Germline loops: CDR1 SGHAT, CDR2 FQNNGV. The length of the CDR3 is 14 residues. The V end was cut by 5 bases, the J end by 0 bases, with 11 bases between. CDR3 amino acids: CASSPGHSSYEQYF. The CDR3 region has the DNA TGTGCCAGCAGCCCGGGCCACAGCTCCTACGAGCAGTACTTC.

This clone was detected once. This sequence joins TRBV7-2 and TRBJ1-5; no clear D gene. CDR3 length equals 14 residues. The V gene's germline CDR1 is SGHTA and CDR2 FQGNSA. The germline V and J ends were trimmed by 1 base and 6 bases, with 10 bases remaining between them. The CDR3 region has the DNA TGTGCCAGCAGCTTAGATGTAGGACCTCAGCCCCAGCATTTT. Translated: CASSLDVGPQPQHF.

This clone came up a few times. The V gene is TRBV7-2, the J gene TRBJ2-3; TRBD1 aligns across 8 bases. The CDR3 sequence is 15 residues long. Germline V lookup: CDR1 SGHTA, CDR2 FQGNSA. V was pared by 3 bases and J by 3 bases, with 5 bases of the junction left unmatched. The DNA of the CDR3 is TGTGCCAGCAGCTTTGGGACAGGATCAACAGATACGCAGTATTTT. It is translated as CASSFGTGSTDTQYF.

The chain links TRBV14 to TRBJ1-2; D is undetermined. Trimming left V 0 bases short and J 6 bases short, with 17 bases between. The CDR3 is made up of 16 amino acids. Germline V gene sequence: CDR1 SGHDN, CDR2 FVKESK. CDR3: CASSQDTTAPTDGYTF. The CDR3 region has the DNA TGTGCCAGCAGCCAAGATACTACGGCTCCAACGGATGGCTACACCTTC.

V and J are TRBV7-9 and TRBJ1-5; the match to TRBD1 covers 8 bases. Germline lookup yields CDR1 SEHNR and CDR2 FQNEAQ (reference sequence). The CDR3 runs to 15 residues. V lost 1 base to trimming and J lost 7 bases; unmatched junction nucleotides: 6. The CDR3 sequence: CASSLGQGMWQPQHF. For the CDR3, the DNA is TGTGCCAGCAGCTTAGGACAGGGGATGTGGCAGCCCCAGCATTTT. The full variable domain, completed using reference TRBV7-9 and TRBJ1-5, is DTGVSQNPRHKITKRGQNVTFRCDPISEHNRLYWYRQTLGQGPEFLTYFQNEAQLEKSRLLSDRFSAERPKGSFSTLEIQRTEQGDSAMYLCASSLGQGMWQPQHFGDGTRLSIL.

This clone was recorded a few times. This sequence joins TRBV19 and TRBJ2-1, with 8 bases lining up with TRBD2. J gave up 3 bases and V 3 bases, and 4 bases lay outside the gene matches. The CDR3 covers 15 residues. Germline V gene sequence: CDR1 LNHDA, CDR2 SQIVND (reference sequence). The CDR3 DNA reads TGTGCCAGTAGTATGTCGCTAGCGGGCTACAATGAGCAGTTCTTC. Translated, it gives CASSMSLAGYNEQFF. The full variable domain, rest sourced from reference TRBV19 and TRBJ2-1, is DGGITQSPKYLFRKEGQNVTLSCEQNLNHDAMYWYRQDPGQGLRLIYYSQIVNDFQKGDIAEGYSVSREKKESFPLTVTSAQKNPTAFYLCASSMSLAGYNEQFFGPGTRLTVL.

V is TRBV5-8 and J is TRBJ1-5; D remains ambiguous. Germline V gene sequence: CDR1 SGHTS, CDR2 YDEGEE. There are 11 residues in the CDR3. Trimming took off 4 bases at V and 10 bases at J, with 9 bases between the two ends. As DNA, the CDR3 is TGTGCCAGCAGCCTTTACGGCCCCCAGCATTTT. Protein sequence: CASSLYGPQHF.

This chain links TRBV30 with TRBJ1-1; D not resolved. The germline CDR1 and CDR2 sequences are GTSNPN and SVGIG (reference sequence). Trimming cost V 8 bases and J 1 base, with 8 bases left between them. This CDR3 is 11 amino acids long. Here the CDR3 DNA reads TGTGCCGTGGCGGGGAACACTGAAGCTTTCTTT. Its translation is CAVAGNTEAFF.

This chain links TRBV5-1 with TRBJ2-3; 7 positions match TRBD2. Looked up from germline, CDR1 is SGHRS and CDR2 is YFSETQ. The CDR3 is 15 residues long. V trimming: 2 bases; J trimming: 4 bases; junction bases outside the gene matches: 7. CDR3 DNA: TGCGCCAGCAGCTTCCAGCGGGGCCCATCAGATACGCAGTATTTT. This translates into CASSFQRGPSDTQYF.

The genes are TRBV6-5 and TRBJ2-3; 11 bases are shared with TRBD2. V was clipped by 8 bases and J by 1 base; unmatched bases: 5. Germline V gene data show CDR1 as MNHEY and CDR2 as SVGAGI. The CDR3 loop spans 15 amino acids. The CDR3 DNA follows: TGTGCCAGCCGAACGGGACTAGCGGGCACAGATACGCAGTATTTT. Translating gives CASRTGLAGTDTQYF.